Detailed here is one TCR beta chain. The CDR3 has 15 residues. CDR1 is SGHRS, CDR2 YFSETQ, per germline. V was cut by 1 base and J by 2 bases, with 10 bases left in between. This entry comes from a study of blood T cell repertoires in COVID-19. Self-reported history from a screening survey and questionnaire set each donor's cohort. Authors' data handling: Reference gene primers were amplified, and this amplification served to estimate nucleated cell counts. Some clones are missing from TCRdb's copy, which holds only in-frame ones; the method was immunoSEQ multiplex PCR. D and trimming come from the DNA, and the V and J calls and clone size come from that table. The repertoire holds roughly 350,000 clones, with 92% as singletons.

The chain employs TRBV5-1 and TRBJ2-1; D perhaps matches TRBD2 (6 bases). Sequences were obtained from PBMCs or T cells enriched from blood (not recorded which). The TCR comes from a woman aged 25 to 39 who had recovered from COVID-19. CDR3 nucleotide sequence: TGCGCCAGCAGCTTGAGCGGGCCACCCTACAATGAGCAGTTCTTC. Amino acids: CASSLSGPPYNEQFF.